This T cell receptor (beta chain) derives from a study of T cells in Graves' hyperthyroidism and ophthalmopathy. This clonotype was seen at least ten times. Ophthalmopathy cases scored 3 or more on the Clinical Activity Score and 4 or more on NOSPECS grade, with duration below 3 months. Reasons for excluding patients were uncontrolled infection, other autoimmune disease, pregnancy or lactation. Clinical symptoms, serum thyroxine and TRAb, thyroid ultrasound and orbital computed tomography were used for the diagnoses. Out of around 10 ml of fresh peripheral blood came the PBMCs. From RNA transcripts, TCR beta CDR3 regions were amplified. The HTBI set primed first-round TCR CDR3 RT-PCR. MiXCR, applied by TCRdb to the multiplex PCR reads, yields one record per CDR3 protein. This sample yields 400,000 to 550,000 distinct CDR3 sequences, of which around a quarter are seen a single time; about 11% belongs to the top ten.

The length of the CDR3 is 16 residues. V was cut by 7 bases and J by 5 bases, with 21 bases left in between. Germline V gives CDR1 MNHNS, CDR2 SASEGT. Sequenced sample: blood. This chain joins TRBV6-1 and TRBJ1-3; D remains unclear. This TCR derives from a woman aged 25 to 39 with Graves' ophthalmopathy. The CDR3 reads CASNPTPAVSRNTIYF. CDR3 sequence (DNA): TGTGCCAGCAACCCTACTCCCGCCGTTTCAAGAAACACCATATATTTT.